A single count supports the clone carrying this T cell receptor (beta chain). What it binds is not known. The data were obtained in a study of cytomegalovirus exposure and HLA in healthy donors. Findings of the study overall: As confirmed in vitro, three CMV-associated chains were specific for CMV antigens.

The primer mix had 60 Vbeta and 13 Jbeta primers. Using immunoSEQ multiplex PCR, the repertoire was profiled, and TCRdb retains in-frame clones only, with some absent. Counted here are under 150,000 clones, around 79% occurring once; the ten biggest clones make up over 2.5%. The sequenced sample was PBMCs. This sequence was found in a male donor in good health and CMV-seronegative.

In DNA, the CDR3 is TGTGCCAGCTCACCACCCGTAGGGGGTAGAGAAAAACTGTTTTTT. Protein product: CASSPPVGGREKLFF. The chain combines TRBV18 with TRBJ1-4; perhaps TRBD1 as D (6 bases). Per germline, CDR1 KGHSH and CDR2 LQKENI. V lost 0 bases to trimming and J lost 8 bases, with 13 bases between them. This CDR3 spans 15 amino acids. Full variable domain (rest looked up from reference TRBV18 and TRBJ1-4): NAGVMQNPRHLVRRRGQEARLRCSPMKGHSHVYWYRQLPEEGLKFMVYLQKENIIDESGMPKERFSAEFPKEGPSILRIQQVVRGDSAAYFCASSPPVGGREKLFFGSGTQLSVL.